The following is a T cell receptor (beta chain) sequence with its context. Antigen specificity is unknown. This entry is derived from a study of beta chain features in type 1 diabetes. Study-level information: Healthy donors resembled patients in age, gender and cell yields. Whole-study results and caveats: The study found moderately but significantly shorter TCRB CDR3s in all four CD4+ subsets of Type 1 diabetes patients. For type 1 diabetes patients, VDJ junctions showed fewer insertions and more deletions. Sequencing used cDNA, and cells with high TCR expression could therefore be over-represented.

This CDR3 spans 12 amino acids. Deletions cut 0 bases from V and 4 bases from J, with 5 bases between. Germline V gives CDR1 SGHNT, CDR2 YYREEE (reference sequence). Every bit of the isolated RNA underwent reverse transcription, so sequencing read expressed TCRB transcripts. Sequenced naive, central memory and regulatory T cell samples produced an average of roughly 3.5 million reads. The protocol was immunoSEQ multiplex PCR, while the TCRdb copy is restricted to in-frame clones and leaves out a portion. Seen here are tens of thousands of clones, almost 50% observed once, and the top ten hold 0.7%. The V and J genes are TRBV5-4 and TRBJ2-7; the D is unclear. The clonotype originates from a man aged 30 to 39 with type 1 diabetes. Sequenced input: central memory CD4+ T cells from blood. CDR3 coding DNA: TGTGCCAGCAGCTTGGACAGATACGAGCAGTACTTC. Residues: CASSLDRYEQYF.